The next 30 T cell receptor beta chains were all read from a single sample in a study of beta chain features in type 1 diabetes. Their antigens are not known. Every isolated RNA sample was fully reverse transcribed, so sequencing captured expressed TCRB transcripts. Clones were read by immunoSEQ multiplex PCR, and TCRdb kept only the in-frame ones, dropping some. The data contain over 40,000 clones, about 66% of them singletons. Regarding the study as a whole: Within each of all four CD4+ subsets, Type 1 diabetes patients had TCRB CDR3s that were moderately but significantly shorter.

The sample consisted of Tregs from blood. Receptors originate from a man under 40 with type 1 diabetes. Some clones in this sample may be carry-over from other donors' samples.

This rearrangement joins TRBV6-1 to TRBJ2-1, with 13 bases aligning to TRBD2. J gave up 6 bases and V 6 bases, and 2 bases lay outside the gene matches. The CDR3 runs 14 residues. Germline V gene lookup returns CDR1 MNHNS and CDR2 SASEGT. The CDR3 region is CASRRLAGGNEQFF. CDR3 in DNA: TGTGCCAGCAGAAGACTAGCGGGGGGCAATGAGCAGTTCTTC.

This rearrangement joins TRBV5-4 to TRBJ2-5; 7 bases fit TRBD2. CDR3 size: 12 residues. Per the germline V gene, CDR1 is SGHNT and CDR2 is YYREEE (reference sequence). J lost 4 bases, V lost 4 bases, and 1 base had no gene match. CDR3 bases: TGTGCCAGCAGCGGGGGGGGAGAGACCCAGTACTTC. Protein sequence: CASSGGGETQYF.

The chain joins TRBV7-2 to TRBJ2-7; TRBD1 matches at 7 bases. Per germline, CDR1 SGHTA and CDR2 FQGNSA. This CDR3 contains 15 residues. After removal of 5 bases from V and 1 base from J, the junction contained 8 bases not matched to a gene. The CDR3 here is CASSPQTGRSYEQYF. CDR3 nucleotides: TGTGCCAGCAGCCCTCAGACAGGGAGATCCTACGAGCAGTACTTC.

The rearrangement links TRBV4-2 to TRBJ1-5; D is undetermined. The CDR3 length is 15 residues. Trimming removed 0 bases at V and 6 bases at J, with 12 bases between. Germline loops: CDR1 LGHNA, CDR2 YNFKEQ. CDR3 protein: CASSQDLRDGQPQHF. CDR3 in DNA: TGTGCCAGCAGCCAAGATCTGAGGGATGGTCAGCCCCAGCATTTT.

This clone was recorded a few times. This CDR3 reads CASSLWEGIGQETQYF. The CDR3 region has the DNA TGTGCCAGCAGCTTATGGGAGGGTATTGGCCAAGAGACCCAGTACTTC. The chain uses TRBV7-2 and TRBJ2-5; 7 bases line up with TRBD2. The CDR3 has 16 residues. Germline CDR1 and CDR2: SGHTA and FQGNSA. The ends lost 2 bases at V and 1 base at J; junction bases unmatched: 7.

This clone was seen just once. J is TRBJ1-6 and V is TRBV6-5, with TRBD1 matching 7 bases. CDR1 MNHEY and CDR2 SVGAGI come from the germline V gene. Trimming took 5 bases from V and 7 from J; bases not matched to a gene: 5. This CDR3 spans 14 amino acids. Here the CDR3 DNA reads TGTGCCAGCAGTCTGACAGGGAAGAATTCACCCCTCCACTTT. Translation gives CASSLTGKNSPLHF.

The chain couples TRBV6-6 to TRBJ2-7; TRBD1 might be the D (5 bases). CDR1 is MNHNY and CDR2 is SVGAGI in the germline V gene (reference sequence). V lost 2 bases and J 8 bases, leaving 10 bases between the germline ends. The CDR3 sequence is 12 residues long. CDR3: CASSYGRQKQYF. CDR3 DNA: TGTGCCAGCAGTTACGGGCGACAGAAGCAGTACTTC.

This clone occurred once. J is TRBJ2-7 and V is TRBV5-1, with a weak D call TRBD1 (6 bases). Germline V gives CDR1 SGHRS, CDR2 YFSETQ. V shed 5 bases and J shed 3 bases, with 15 bases lying between them. There are 14 residues in the CDR3. The CDR3 spells CASRVQGTNYEQYF. CDR3 coding DNA: TGCGCCAGCAGAGTCCAGGGGACCAACTACGAGCAGTACTTC.

The chain carries TRBV5-6 and TRBJ2-3; D remains ambiguous. CDR1 is SGHDT and CDR2 is YYEEEE in the germline V gene. Trimming shortened V by 0 bases and J by 2 bases, and 7 bases separated the two germline ends. This CDR3 is built from 14 residues. The CDR3 DNA sequence: TGTGCCAGCAGCTTGGGGGTAGCCACAGATACGCAGTATTTT. Translating gives CASSLGVATDTQYF. Filled out from reference TRBV5-6 and TRBJ2-3, the complete variable domain reads DAGVTQSPTHLIKTRGQQVTLRCSPKSGHDTVSWYQQALGQGPQFIFQYYEEEERQRGNFPDRFSGHQFPNYSSELNVNALLLGDSALYLCASSLGVATDTQYFGPGTRLTVL.

V gene TRBV7-9 combines with J gene TRBJ2-3, with a weak D call TRBD2 (6 bases). The V gene's germline CDR1 is SEHNR and CDR2 FQNEAQ (reference sequence). The CDR3 loop spans 15 amino acids. V lost 5 bases, J lost 5 bases, and 17 bases lay in between. The CDR3 region is CASSPSWGDGDTQYF. As DNA, the CDR3 is TGTGCCAGCAGCCCCAGCTGGGGGGATGGAGATACGCAGTATTTT.

The chain links TRBV5-1 to TRBJ2-3; 8 nucleotides agree with TRBD2. Germline V gene lookup returns CDR1 SGHRS and CDR2 YFSETQ. This CDR3 comprises 14 residues. V shed 4 bases and J 2 bases; nucleotides not matched to a gene: 3. The CDR3: CASSRLASTDTQYF. The CDR3 region has the DNA TGCGCCAGCAGCCGACTAGCGTCCACAGATACGCAGTATTTT.

The chain has TRBV5-1 and TRBJ1-5; no clear D gene. Between the trimmed V and J ends, which lost 4 bases and 9 bases, there was a span of 23 bases. The CDR3 extends over 16 amino acids. Germline-derived CDR1 and CDR2 are SGHRS and YFSETQ. This CDR3 reads CASSGTLGPVCWPQHF. CDR3 DNA sequence: TGCGCCAGCAGCGGTACCCTTGGGCCAGTCTGTTGGCCCCAGCATTTT.

This chain connects TRBV5-1 to TRBJ2-1; TRBD1 agrees at 8 bases. The V gene end was trimmed by 4 bases and the J gene end by 8 bases; junction bases not matched to a gene: 11. Germline CDR1 and CDR2: SGHRS and YFSETQ. The CDR3 has 15 amino acids. CDR3 DNA: TGCGCCAGCAGCCGAGGACAGGGTTGGGTGTATGAGCAGTTCTTC. This codes for CASSRGQGWVYEQFF.

This chain links TRBV29-1 with TRBJ1-1; perhaps TRBD1 as D (6 bases). Trimming cost V 7 bases and J 7 bases, with 16 bases left between them. The CDR3 extends over 12 amino acids. CDR1 and CDR2 from the germline V gene are SQVTM and ANQGSEA. In DNA, the CDR3 is TGCAGCGCCGACCGGGACACCTATGAAGCTTTCTTT. Encoded protein: CSADRDTYEAFF.

J is TRBJ2-7 and V is TRBV20-1; 8 positions match TRBD2. Trimming at V came to 4 bases and at J to 11 bases, leaving 7 bases not matched to a gene. Germline V CDR1 and CDR2: DFQATT, SNEGSKA (reference sequence). The CDR3 is 11 amino acids. CDR3 amino acids: CSATGNSGEYF. Written as DNA, the CDR3 is TGCAGTGCTACTGGTAATAGCGGGGAGTACTTC.

V gene TRBV10-3 combines with J gene TRBJ2-7; D might be TRBD2 (5 bases). CDR1 is ENHRY, CDR2 SYGVKD, per germline. The length of the CDR3 is 15 residues. The ends were cut back, 2 bases at V and 2 bases at J, with 13 bases in the middle. The CDR3 loop is CAISEELTGTYEQYF. The CDR3 DNA is TGTGCCATCAGTGAGGAACTGACGGGAACCTACGAGCAGTACTTC.

V usage is TRBV9 and J usage is TRBJ1-4; D possibly corresponds to TRBD1 (6 bases). The CDR3 is 14 residues long. Trimming left V 3 bases short and J 0 bases short, with 6 bases between. The V gene's germline CDR1 is SGDLS and CDR2 YYNGEE. The CDR3 DNA reads TGTGCCAGCAGCGCAGGGGCAACTAATGAAAAACTGTTTTTT. Its translation is CASSAGATNEKLFF.

The rearrangement uses TRBV5-1 and TRBJ1-4; D is possibly TRBD1 (5 bases). The V gene lost 7 bases and the J gene lost 7 bases, with 17 bases spanning the gap. CDR1 and CDR2 from the germline V gene are SGHRS and YFSETQ. The CDR3 sequence is 14 residues long. The CDR3 nucleotides are TGCGCCAGCCGACCCTTAGGGGTAGGTGAAAAACTGTTTTTT. Translating gives CASRPLGVGEKLFF.

The chain is built from TRBV5-1 and TRBJ1-3, with 7 bases lining up with TRBD1. The CDR3 loop spans 14 amino acids. Germline lookup yields CDR1 SGHRS and CDR2 YFSETQ. V lost 4 bases to trimming and J lost 2 bases; unmatched junction nucleotides: 3. In DNA, the CDR3 is TGCGCCAGCAGCCAAACAGGGGCTGGAAACACCATATATTTT. This gives the protein CASSQTGAGNTIYF.

This chain joins TRBV6-6 and TRBJ2-2; D not certain. V lost 2 bases to trimming and J lost 3 bases, with 7 bases between them. This CDR3 is 14 amino acids long. Germline loops: CDR1 MNHNY, CDR2 SVGAGI (reference sequence). DNA for the CDR3: TGTGCCAGCAGTTACCCCTCGGACACCGGGGAGCTGTTTTTT. As protein: CASSYPSDTGELFF.

The rearrangement uses TRBV10-2 and TRBJ2-3; 10 bases map to TRBD1. The CDR3 has 16 amino acids. Germline V gene data show CDR1 as WSHSY and CDR2 as SAAADI. The trim removed 3 bases at V and 0 bases at J, leaving 3 bases unmatched. The CDR3 sequence: CASSDRQGASTDTQYF. CDR3 nucleotide sequence: TGCGCCAGCAGTGACCGACAGGGGGCAAGCACAGATACGCAGTATTTT.

The chain has TRBV28 and TRBJ2-6; D not certain. The V gene lost 7 bases and the J gene lost 0 bases, with 7 bases spanning the gap. The CDR3 consists of 14 residues. Germline V gene lookup returns CDR1 MDHEN and CDR2 SYDVKM. The CDR3 nucleotides read TGTGCCAGCACCAAGCACTCTGGGGCCAACGTCCTGACTTTC. Its protein product is CASTKHSGANVLTF.

The CDR3 DNA is TGTGCCAGCAGCTTAGCGGGACAGGGCTACTTC. It translates to CASSLAGQGYF. V gene TRBV7-9 combines with J gene TRBJ2-5; 9 bases agree with TRBD1. The trim removed 0 bases at V and 14 bases at J, leaving 1 base unmatched. CDR1 is SEHNR and CDR2 is FQNEAQ in the germline V gene (reference sequence). The CDR3 is made up of 11 amino acids.

This sequence joins TRBV11-2 and TRBJ2-7; 10 nucleotides match TRBD2. The germline CDR1 and CDR2 sequences are SGHAT and FQNNGV. Trimming removed 4 bases from V and 3 bases from J; junction bases left unmatched: 6. This CDR3 is 15 amino acids long. The CDR3 here is CASSSLAGSYYEQYF. The CDR3 coding sequence is TGTGCCAGCAGCTCACTAGCGGGGTCTTACTACGAGCAGTACTTC.

V usage is TRBV20-1 and J usage is TRBJ2-3; the D gene is possibly TRBD2 (6 bases). The CDR3 length is 11 residues. CDR1 and CDR2 (germline): DFQATT, SNEGSKA (reference sequence). Trimming took 6 bases from V and 6 from J, leaving 10 bases between them. CDR3 coding DNA: TGCAGTGCCCCCCGGGGGGATACGCAGTATTTT. It is translated as CSAPRGDTQYF.

This chain uses TRBV5-4 with TRBJ2-7; tentatively, D is TRBD1 (6 bases). CDR3 length: 15 residues. V was trimmed by 1 base and J by 0 bases, leaving 11 bases between them. The germline V gene has CDR1 SGHNT and CDR2 YYREEE (reference sequence). CDR3: CASSLPNRDSYEQYF. The CDR3 DNA reads as TGTGCCAGCAGCTTGCCGAACAGGGACTCCTACGAGCAGTACTTC.

V gene TRBV9 combines with J gene TRBJ2-2; D is possibly TRBD1 (6 bases). Between the trimmed V and J ends, which lost 0 bases and 4 bases, there was a span of 10 bases. CDR3 length equals 15 residues. Germline assignment: CDR1 SGDLS and CDR2 YYNGEE. The CDR3 DNA sequence: TGTGCCAGCAGCGTAGCAGGGGCCAGCACCGGGGAGCTGTTTTTT. It encodes CASSVAGASTGELFF.

The J gene is TRBJ2-3, the V gene TRBV29-1; tentative D call: TRBD1 (6 bases). V lost 3 bases to trimming and J lost 3 bases, with 13 bases between them. Germline values: CDR1 SQVTM, CDR2 ANQGSEA. This CDR3 is built from 14 residues. The CDR3 coding sequence is TGCAGCGTTGAGCACAGGGATGGGACAGATACGCAGTATTTT. Translation: CSVEHRDGTDTQYF.

This rearrangement joins TRBV7-9 to TRBJ2-3; TRBD2 aligns across 8 bases. V gave up 1 base and J gave up 8 bases; unmatched junction bases: 14. CDR1 is SEHNR, CDR2 FQNEAQ, per germline (reference sequence). The CDR3 spans 17 residues. The CDR3: CASSLGGSGGYRGTQYF. The DNA of the CDR3 is TGTGCCAGCAGCTTAGGGGGCAGCGGGGGTTACAGAGGTACGCAGTATTTT. Looking up the rest from reference TRBV7-9 and TRBJ2-3 gives the full variable domain: DTGVSQNPRHKITKRGQNVTFRCDPISEHNRLYWYRQTLGQGPEFLTYFQNEAQLEKSRLLSDRFSAERPKGSFSTLEIQRTEQGDSAMYLCASSLGGSGGYRGTQYFGPGTRLTVL.

This clone was observed a few times. The chain carries TRBV4-3 and TRBJ1-1; D uncertain. CDR3 length equals 15 residues. Germline CDR1 LGHNA, CDR2 YSLEER. Trimming took 6 bases from V and 4 from J, leaving 18 bases between them. CDR3: CASSPLAQRGTEAFF. CDR3 coding DNA: TGCGCCAGCAGTCCCCTGGCACAACGGGGCACTGAAGCTTTCTTT.